Below, one TCR beta chain is given with its context. Antigen unknown. This specimen belongs to a study of T cells in Graves' hyperthyroidism and ophthalmopathy. At the level of the study: It was at initial diagnosis, before any treatment, that peripheral blood was collected. Regarding the study as a whole: Ophthalmopathy and stable hyperthyroidism were told apart by a 13 V-J model.

Graves' hyperthyroidism was deemed stable given no ophthalmopathy progression within 18 months. Pregnant or lactating patients were excluded, as were those with uncontrolled infection or other autoimmune disease. The CDR3 is 15 residues long. The V gene lost 2 bases and the J gene lost 7 bases, with 17 bases spanning the gap. Per the germline V gene, CDR1 is WSHSY and CDR2 is SAAADI. Amplification targeted TCR beta CDR3 regions from RNA transcripts. HTBI primers were employed in a first-round RT-PCR of the TCR CDR3. TCRdb re-derived calls from the multiplex PCR reads in MiXCR, one entry per CDR3 protein. This repertoire shows a few hundred thousand distinct CDR3 sequences, more than 15% found once; its top ten account for 13% to 15%.

Input material: blood. V is TRBV10-2 and J is TRBJ1-2, with D maybe TRBD1 (5 bases). The TCR sequence derives from a young woman with Graves' hyperthyroidism. CDR3 DNA: TGCGCCAGCAGTGAGGGGATGGGGCGGATCGGTGGCTACACCTTC. As protein: CASSEGMGRIGGYTF.